This TCR beta chain came from a study of blood T cell repertoires in COVID-19 (TCRdb year 2020). At the level of the whole study: Samples covering the acute and convalescent phases of COVID-19 were provided by collaborators in the United States, Italy and Spain. The material from the prospective study consisted of cDNA or gDNA derived from T cells, B-cell-depleted T cells, or PBMCs. The dataset comprised deeply sampled blood TCRbeta repertoires from subjects exposed to, actively infected with, or recovered from COVID-19. The repertoires were released in a freely available public database meant as a resource for research on the immune response to SARS-CoV-2. Samples came from the ongoing ImmuneRACE study (first 160 participants) plus 1,254 subjects from 6 global collaborators. A de-identified subject ID, COVID-19 status, age in years and sex were almost always included in the sample metadata. Where available, HLA class I and class II types were obtained from metadata supplied by the sample provider rather than from assay-based typing.

In Seattle, one collaborating source enrolled patients while the infection was active and tracked those patients longitudinally over the course of disease. Each collaborating institution followed its own protocols to collect whole blood in K2EDTA tubes. For TCRbeta analysis, collaborators shipped samples in one of three forms: frozen whole blood, isolated PBMCs, or DNA extracted from either of those sample types. For this clone: Which antigen it targets is not known. No base qualities exist here, and no much larger clone lies one base off it.

TCRbeta CDR3 regions were amplified from genomic DNA using the immunoSEQ Assay, a bias-controlled multiplex PCR. The study's processing was this. Nucleated cell counts per sample were estimated from amplification of reference gene primers within the assay. To quantify the absolute abundance of each unique TCRbeta CDR3 rearrangement, sequence reads were collapsed and filtered. Productive Simpson clonality was computed per sample as the square root of Simpson's diversity index over productive rearrangements. TCRdb limited this immuneACCESS table to in-frame rearrangements with V and J called. A share of clones is missing; checked studies link under half to unresolved V genes, and the rest is unexplained. The DNA gave D and trimming, while V, J and clone size come from that table. This sample lists under 250,000 clones; about 93% were detected once. Together, the top ten hold around 0.84% of the sample.

What the study reported, not specific to this receptor: Clinical and demographic metadata were provided uncurated, with the amount varying by source and participant.

From V the trimming removes 4 bases and from J it removes 3 bases, while the gene matches leave 12 bases of the junction unaccounted for. CDR1 and CDR2 are read off the germline V gene (reference sequence) as LGHDT and YNNKEL. The cysteine opens and the phenylalanine closes a CDR3 of 17 amino acids. CDR3 DNA only is kept here, 51 bases in frame from base 1. The sample comprised peripheral blood. In this chain, TRBV3-1 (or the pseudogene TRBV3-2) is recombined with TRBJ2-3; 8 bases in the middle match TRBD2. This clonotype was obtained from a man in his fifties or sixties with COVID-19, enrolled during active disease. For the CDR3, the sequence is CASSPYGGGRRTDTQYF. The bases read TGTGCCAGCAGCCCATACGGGGGCGGGAGGCGGACAGATACGCAGTATTTT.